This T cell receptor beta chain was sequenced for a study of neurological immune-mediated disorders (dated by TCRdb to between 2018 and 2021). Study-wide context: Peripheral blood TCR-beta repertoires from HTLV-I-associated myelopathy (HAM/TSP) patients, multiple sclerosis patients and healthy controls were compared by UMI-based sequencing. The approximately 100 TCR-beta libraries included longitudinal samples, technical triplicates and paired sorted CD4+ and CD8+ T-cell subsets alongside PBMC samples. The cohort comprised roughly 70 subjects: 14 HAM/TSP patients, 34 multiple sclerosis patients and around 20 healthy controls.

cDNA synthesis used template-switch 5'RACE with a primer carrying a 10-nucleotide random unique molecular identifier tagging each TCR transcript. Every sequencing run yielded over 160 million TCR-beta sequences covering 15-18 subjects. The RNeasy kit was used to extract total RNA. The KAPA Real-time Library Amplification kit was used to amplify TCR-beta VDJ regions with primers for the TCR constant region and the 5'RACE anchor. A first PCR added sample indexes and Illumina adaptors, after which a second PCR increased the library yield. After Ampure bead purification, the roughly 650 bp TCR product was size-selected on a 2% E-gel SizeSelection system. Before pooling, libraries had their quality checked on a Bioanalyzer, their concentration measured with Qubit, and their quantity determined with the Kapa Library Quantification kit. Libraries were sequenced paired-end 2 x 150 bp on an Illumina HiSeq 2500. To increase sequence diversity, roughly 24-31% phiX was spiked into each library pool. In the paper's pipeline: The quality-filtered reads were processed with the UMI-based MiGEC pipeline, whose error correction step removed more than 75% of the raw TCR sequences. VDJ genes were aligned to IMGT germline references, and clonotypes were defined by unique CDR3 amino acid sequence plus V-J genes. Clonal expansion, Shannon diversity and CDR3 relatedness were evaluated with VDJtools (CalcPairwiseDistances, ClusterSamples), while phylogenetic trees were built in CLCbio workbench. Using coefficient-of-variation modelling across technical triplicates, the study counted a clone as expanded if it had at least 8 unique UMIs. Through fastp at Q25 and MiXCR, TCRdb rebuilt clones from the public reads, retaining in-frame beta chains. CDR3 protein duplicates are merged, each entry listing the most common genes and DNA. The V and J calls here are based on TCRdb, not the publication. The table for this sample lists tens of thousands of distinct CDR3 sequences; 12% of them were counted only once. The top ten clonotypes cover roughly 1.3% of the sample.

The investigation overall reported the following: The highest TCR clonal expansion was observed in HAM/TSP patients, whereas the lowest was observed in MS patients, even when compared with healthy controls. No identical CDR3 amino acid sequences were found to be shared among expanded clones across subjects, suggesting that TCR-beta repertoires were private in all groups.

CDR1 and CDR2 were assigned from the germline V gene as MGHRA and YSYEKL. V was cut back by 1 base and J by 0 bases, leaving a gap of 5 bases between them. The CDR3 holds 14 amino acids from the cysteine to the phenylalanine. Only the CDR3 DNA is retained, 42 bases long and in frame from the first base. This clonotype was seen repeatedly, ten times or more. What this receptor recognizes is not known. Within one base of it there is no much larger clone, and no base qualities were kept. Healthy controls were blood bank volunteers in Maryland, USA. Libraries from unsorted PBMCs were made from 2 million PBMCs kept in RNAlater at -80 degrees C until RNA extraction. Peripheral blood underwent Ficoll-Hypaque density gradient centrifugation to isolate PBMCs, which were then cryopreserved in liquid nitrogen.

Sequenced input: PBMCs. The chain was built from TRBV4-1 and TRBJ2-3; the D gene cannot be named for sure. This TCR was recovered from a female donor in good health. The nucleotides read TGCGCCAGCAGCCAAGGGGCTAGCACAGATACGCAGTATTTT. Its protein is CASSQGASTDTQYF.